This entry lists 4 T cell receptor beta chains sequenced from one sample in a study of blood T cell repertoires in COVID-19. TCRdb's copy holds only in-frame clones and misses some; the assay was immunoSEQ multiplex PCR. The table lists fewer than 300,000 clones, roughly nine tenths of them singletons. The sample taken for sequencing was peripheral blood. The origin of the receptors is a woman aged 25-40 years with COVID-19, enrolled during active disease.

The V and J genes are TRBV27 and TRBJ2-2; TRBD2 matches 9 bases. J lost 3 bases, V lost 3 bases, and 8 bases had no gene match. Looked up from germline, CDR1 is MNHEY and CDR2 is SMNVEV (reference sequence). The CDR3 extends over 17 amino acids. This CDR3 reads CASSFGSSGADTGELFF. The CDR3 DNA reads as TGTGCCAGCAGTTTCGGTTCTAGCGGGGCCGACACCGGGGAGCTGTTTTTT.

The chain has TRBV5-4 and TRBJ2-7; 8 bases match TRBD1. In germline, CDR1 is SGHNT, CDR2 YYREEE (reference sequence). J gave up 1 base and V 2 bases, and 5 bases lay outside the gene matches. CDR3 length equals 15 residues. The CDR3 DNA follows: TGTGCCAGCAGCTTTATTGGACAGGGTTCCTACGAGCAGTACTTC. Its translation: CASSFIGQGSYEQYF.

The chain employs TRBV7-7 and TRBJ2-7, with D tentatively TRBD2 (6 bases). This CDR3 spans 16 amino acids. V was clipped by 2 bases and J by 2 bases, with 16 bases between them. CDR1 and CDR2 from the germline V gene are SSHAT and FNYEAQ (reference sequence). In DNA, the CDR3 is TGTGCCAGCAGCTTATACGAGACTCGCGGGGCCTACGAGCAGTACTTC. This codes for CASSLYETRGAYEQYF.

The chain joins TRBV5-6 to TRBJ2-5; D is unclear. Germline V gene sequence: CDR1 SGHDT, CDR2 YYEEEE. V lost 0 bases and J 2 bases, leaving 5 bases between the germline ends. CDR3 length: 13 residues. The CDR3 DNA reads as TGTGCCAGCAGCTTGGGGGCACAAGAGACCCAGTACTTC. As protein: CASSLGAQETQYF. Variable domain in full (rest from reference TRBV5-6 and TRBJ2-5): DAGVTQSPTHLIKTRGQQVTLRCSPKSGHDTVSWYQQALGQGPQFIFQYYEEEERQRGNFPDRFSGHQFPNYSSELNVNALLLGDSALYLCASSLGAQETQYFGPGTRLLVL.